This TCR beta chain was observed in a study of T cells in Graves' hyperthyroidism and ophthalmopathy. Study-wide findings and caveats: In the blood, most expanded thyroid clonotypes above 0.001 appeared as well. Ophthalmopathy prediction by the model preceded onset by a median roughly 6 months.

This clonotype was seen at least ten times. As yet, its antigen is unknown. Orbital computed tomography, thyroid ultrasound, serum thyroxine and TRAb, and clinical symptoms together informed the diagnoses. The PBMCs studied were ones that came from 9 to 10 ml fresh peripheral blood. Authors of the study amplified TCR beta CDR3 regions from RNA transcripts. In the first-round RT-PCR of the TCR CDR3, the HTBI primer set was used. From the multiplex PCR reads, TCRdb called clonotypes with MiXCR, one entry per CDR3 protein. Here the sample spans roughly 700,000 distinct CDR3 sequences, around 15% being singletons. V lost 7 bases and J lost 1; bases outside the gene matches: 9. The germline gives CDR1 MNHEY, CDR2 SVGEGT. CDR3 length equals 16 residues.

The chain is built from TRBV6-2 or TRBV6-3 and TRBJ2-7; 11 bases map to TRBD2. Sequenced: blood. This TCR derives from a man aged 45 to 65 with Graves' hyperthyroidism. This CDR3 reads CASTYGLAGGSYEQYF. The CDR3 DNA reads as TGTGCCAGCACCTATGGGCTAGCGGGGGGATCCTACGAGCAGTACTTC.